This passage covers 28 T cell receptor beta chains from one sample sequenced in a study of blood T cell repertoires in COVID-19. Some clones are missing from TCRdb's copy, which holds only in-frame ones; the method was immunoSEQ multiplex PCR. The profile covers some 160,000 clones, with more than 65% appearing a single time and around 14% taken by the ten largest. The sample taken for sequencing was peripheral blood. All receptors derive from a woman of 80 years or more with acute or convalescent COVID-19.

The V and J genes are TRBV3-1 (or the pseudogene TRBV3-2) and TRBJ2-3; 9 nucleotides agree with TRBD2. The CDR3 has 17 amino acids. From germline, CDR1 is LGHDT and CDR2 YNNKEL (reference sequence). V lost 4 bases and J lost 1; bases outside the gene matches: 9. CDR3 sequence reads: CASSRRGGGTGTDTQYF. In DNA, the CDR3 is TGTGCCAGCAGCCGGCGCGGGGGGGGGACCGGCACAGATACGCAGTATTTT.

This clone has more than one count but fewer than ten. This chain connects TRBV30 to TRBJ1-1; TRBD1 agrees at 8 bases. The CDR3 contains 13 residues. The V and J ends lost 5 bases and 1 base, in that order; junction bases with no gene match: 3. The germline gives CDR1 GTSNPN, CDR2 SVGIG (reference sequence). CDR3: CAWAGTGNTEAFF. Here the CDR3 DNA reads TGTGCCTGGGCCGGGACAGGGAACACTGAAGCTTTCTTT. Using reference TRBV30 and TRBJ1-1 for the parts outside the CDR3, the full variable domain is SQTIHQWPATLVQPVGSPLSLECTVEGTSNPNLYWYRQAAGRGLQLLFYSVGIGQISSEVPQNLSASRPQDRQFILSSKKLLLSDSGFYLCAWAGTGNTEAFFGQGTRLTVV.

The CDR3: CASSQSRGLDTGELFF. CDR3 in DNA: TGTGCCAGCAGCCAATCGAGGGGGTTGGACACCGGGGAGCTGTTTTTT. The V and J genes are TRBV16 and TRBJ2-2; TRBD1 is a possible D gene (6 bases). This CDR3 has 16 amino acids. The V end lost 0 bases, the J end lost 3 bases, and 11 bases lay between the germline ends. Germline assignment: CDR1 KGHSY and CDR2 FQNENV.

This chain links TRBV4-1 with TRBJ2-7, with 10 bases lining up with TRBD2. The germline V gene has CDR1 MGHRA and CDR2 YSYEKL. CDR3 length: 20 amino acids. Trimming took 4 bases from V and 0 from J; bases not matched to a gene: 18. The CDR3 loop is CASSPTGGTSVLRSSYEQYF. In DNA form, the CDR3 reads TGCGCCAGCAGCCCCACTGGGGGGACTAGCGTCCTAAGGAGCTCCTACGAGCAGTACTTC.

The V call is TRBV5-1, the J call TRBJ2-7; tentatively, D is TRBD2 (6 bases). Germline V gene data show CDR1 as SGHRS and CDR2 as YFSETQ. The CDR3 totals 14 residues. The germline V and J ends were trimmed by 2 bases and 4 bases, with 13 bases remaining between them. The CDR3 DNA follows: TGCGCCAGCAGCTTCGAGGCGGGAAAGTACGAGCAGTACTTC. It is translated as CASSFEAGKYEQYF.

The chain combines TRBV5-4 with TRBJ2-5; tentatively, D is TRBD2 (6 bases). The V gene's germline CDR1 is SGHNT and CDR2 YYREEE (reference sequence). The V end was cut by 4 bases, the J end by 7 bases, with 14 bases between. The CDR3 is 13 amino acids. The CDR3 loop reads CASSGGTTTTQYF. The DNA for the CDR3 is TGTGCCAGCAGCGGCGGGACCACGACGACCCAGTACTTC.

V gene TRBV14 combines with J gene TRBJ2-5; no clear D gene. The CDR3 is 15 residues long. The ends were cut back, 0 bases at V and 7 bases at J, with 15 bases in the middle. From germline, CDR1 is SGHDN and CDR2 FVKESK. This CDR3 is CASSQDIASGRTQYF. Written as DNA, the CDR3 is TGTGCCAGCAGCCAAGATATAGCCTCCGGCCGGACCCAGTACTTC.

The rearrangement uses TRBV7-3 and TRBJ2-1; 10 nucleotides match TRBD2. CDR3 length: 14 amino acids. V was pared by 9 bases and J by 7 bases, with 9 bases of the junction left unmatched. Germline-derived CDR1 and CDR2 are SGHTA and FQGTGA. The CDR3 bases are TGTGCCAGTGCCCAAGCGGGAGGGTATAATGAGCAGTTCTTC. It encodes CASAQAGGYNEQFF.

The rearrangement joins TRBV5-1 to TRBJ2-3; 10 bases match TRBD2. The germline V gene encodes CDR1 SGHRS and CDR2 YFSETQ. CDR3 size: 16 residues. V was clipped by 0 bases and J by 2 bases; unmatched bases: 3. As DNA, the CDR3 is TGCGCCAGCAGCTTGGAACTAGCGGGGCCCACAGATACGCAGTATTTT. The encoded protein is CASSLELAGPTDTQYF.

The rearrangement links TRBV3-1 (or the pseudogene TRBV3-2) to TRBJ1-1, with a tentative D call TRBD1 (6 bases). Per germline, CDR1 LGHDT and CDR2 YNNKEL (reference sequence). This CDR3 spans 15 amino acids. V was shortened by 3 bases and J by 5 bases, with 16 bases between the two germline ends. The CDR3 nucleotides read TGTGCCAGCAGCCATCTACAGGGAAAGGGGACTGAAGCTTTCTTT. Protein: CASSHLQGKGTEAFF.

The chain recombines TRBV7-3 with TRBJ2-3; 14 positions agree with TRBD2. The length of the CDR3 is 17 residues. Trimming took 5 bases from V and 5 from J; bases not matched to a gene: 9. CDR1 SGHTA and CDR2 FQGTGA come from the germline V gene. Here the CDR3 reads CASSRGGLAGAGDTQYF. The CDR3 DNA follows: TGTGCCAGCAGCCGGGGGGGACTAGCGGGAGCGGGAGATACGCAGTATTTT.

CDR3 coding DNA: TGTGCCAGTAGTATCGAGGCCACTCAGAACACTGAAGCTTTCTTT. This codes for CASSIEATQNTEAFF. This sequence joins TRBV19 and TRBJ1-1; D gene ambiguous. Germline CDR1 LNHDA, CDR2 SQIVND (reference sequence). Trimming took 3 bases from V and 1 from J, leaving 12 bases between them. The CDR3 contains 15 residues.

This chain joins TRBV3-1 (or the pseudogene TRBV3-2) and TRBJ2-7; 8 nucleotides match TRBD2. With V trimmed by 5 bases and J by 4 bases, 10 bases remained unmatched. Germline V gene sequence: CDR1 LGHDT, CDR2 YNNKEL (reference sequence). This CDR3 region has 15 residues. CDR3 region: CASSSRGGLRYEQYF. The CDR3 DNA is TGTGCCAGCAGCTCTCGGGGGGGACTACGATACGAGCAGTACTTC.

The chain joins TRBV7-9 to TRBJ1-6; D possibly corresponds to TRBD1 (5 bases). Deletions cut 4 bases from V and 9 bases from J, with 13 bases between. CDR1 SEHNR and CDR2 FQNEAQ come from the germline V gene (reference sequence). The CDR3 contains 14 residues. The CDR3 is CASSSRAGGSPLHF. The CDR3 nucleotides are TGTGCCAGCAGCTCCAGGGCCGGGGGTTCACCCCTCCACTTT.

This clone was observed a handful of times. The V and J genes are TRBV28 and TRBJ1-1, with unresolved D. CDR3 length: 11 amino acids. Trimming left V 4 bases short and J 2 bases short, with 2 bases between. Germline CDR1 is MDHEN and CDR2 is SYDVKM. The CDR3 DNA sequence: TGTGCCAGCAGTTCTAACACTGAAGCTTTCTTT. Protein product: CASSSNTEAFF.

The chain is built from TRBV6-2 or TRBV6-3 and TRBJ2-7; TRBD2 might be the D (5 bases). The CDR3 is made up of 16 amino acids. Germline V gene data show CDR1 as MNHEY and CDR2 as SVGEGT. V was pared by 2 bases and J by 3 bases, with 17 bases between. The CDR3 nucleotides are TGTGCCAGCAGTTACCTAAGACTGAGGAGGAGCTACGAGCAGTACTTC. Translation: CASSYLRLRRSYEQYF.

The chain has TRBV18 and TRBJ1-1, with 7 bases lining up with TRBD1. This CDR3 contains 14 residues. Germline V gives CDR1 KGHSH, CDR2 LQKENI. J gave up 1 base and V 4 bases, and 3 bases lay outside the gene matches. The CDR3: CASSRDSQNTEAFF. The CDR3 DNA reads TGTGCCAGCTCACGGGACAGTCAGAACACTGAAGCTTTCTTT.

There are a few counts of this clone. The rearrangement uses TRBV7-9 and TRBJ2-7; 7 bases line up with TRBD2. The CDR3 covers 16 residues. J gave up 2 bases and V 5 bases, and 12 bases lay outside the gene matches. Per the germline V gene, CDR1 is SEHNR and CDR2 is FQNEAQ (reference sequence). CDR3 in amino acids: CASSRYSGTKTYEQYF. The CDR3 region has the DNA TGTGCCAGCAGCCGCTATTCCGGGACTAAGACCTACGAGCAGTACTTC.

V is TRBV6-6 and J is TRBJ2-5; 7 bases match TRBD1. Germline V lookup: CDR1 MNHNY, CDR2 SVGAGI (reference sequence). The CDR3 length is 14 residues. V lost 5 bases, J lost 4 bases, and 7 bases stayed unmatched. CDR3 DNA: TGTGCCAGCAGTACCCCTGAGGGGGCAGAGACCCAGTACTTC. It codes for CASSTPEGAETQYF.

The V and J genes are TRBV28 and TRBJ1-2, with TRBD1 identical over 9 bases. From germline, CDR1 is MDHEN and CDR2 SYDVKM. The CDR3 consists of 15 residues. V trimming: 2 bases; J trimming: 4 bases; junction bases outside the gene matches: 5. Written as DNA, the CDR3 is TGTGCCAGCAGTTTAGGGACAGGGCCCGTCTATGGCTACACCTTC. It translates to CASSLGTGPVYGYTF.

For this clone: The identical CDR3 is also encoded by other nucleotide sequences in the sample. The genes are TRBV18 and TRBJ2-7, with 7 bases that match TRBD2. Germline V gene lookup returns CDR1 KGHSH and CDR2 LQKENI. J was trimmed by 0 bases and V by 1 base; bases with no gene match: 3. This CDR3 spans 15 amino acids. The CDR3 DNA sequence: TGTGCCAGCTCACCACAAGGCGGGAGCTCCTACGAGCAGTACTTC. Translation gives CASSPQGGSSYEQYF.

This clone showed up just once. The chain employs TRBV19 and TRBJ1-5; TRBD1 aligns across 9 bases. After removal of 8 bases from V and 7 bases from J, the junction contained 6 bases not matched to a gene. Per the germline V gene, CDR1 is LNHDA and CDR2 is SQIVND (reference sequence). This CDR3 has 13 amino acids. CDR3 region: CASGDRVQQPQHF. The CDR3 nucleotides are TGTGCCAGTGGGGACAGGGTACAACAGCCCCAGCATTTT.

The chain has TRBV5-4 and TRBJ2-2; TRBD2 agrees at 8 bases. Germline V gene lookup returns CDR1 SGHNT and CDR2 YYREEE (reference sequence). V trimming: 4 bases; J trimming: 1 base; junction bases outside the gene matches: 9. The CDR3 spans 17 residues. In nucleotides, the CDR3 is TGTGCCAGCAGCCCAGTCCGTACTAGCGGGAACACCGGGGAGCTGTTTTTT. Its translation is CASSPVRTSGNTGELFF.

The chain employs TRBV5-1 and TRBJ1-4; tentative D call: TRBD1 (5 bases). The CDR3 runs to 17 residues. V lost 6 bases, J lost 6 bases, and 24 bases lay in between. The V gene's germline CDR1 is SGHRS and CDR2 YFSETQ. The CDR3 is CASTPWGVGSMDEKLFF. In DNA form, the CDR3 reads TGCGCCAGCACCCCTTGGGGGGTGGGATCGATGGATGAAAAACTGTTTTTT. The complete variable domain, with remaining parts taken from reference TRBV5-1 and TRBJ1-4, reads KAGVTQTPRYLIKTRGQQVTLSCSPISGHRSVSWYQQTPGQGLQFLFEYFSETQRNKGNFPGRFSGRQFSNSRSEMNVSTLELGDSALYLCASTPWGVGSMDEKLFFGSGTQLSVL.

This clone was recorded only once. V is TRBV5-1 and J is TRBJ1-2; TRBD1 aligns across 7 bases. This CDR3 is 13 amino acids long. Trimming removed 4 bases from V and 8 bases from J; junction bases left unmatched: 8. Germline assignment: CDR1 SGHRS and CDR2 YFSETQ. CDR3 coding DNA: TGCGCCAGCAGCACATACGGGACAGACGGCTACACCTTC. Amino acid sequence: CASSTYGTDGYTF.

J is TRBJ1-6 and V is TRBV7-8; 7 bases line up with TRBD1. Germline CDR1 is SGHVS and CDR2 is FQNEAQ. The CDR3 totals 15 residues. V trimming: 5 bases; J trimming: 7 bases; junction bases outside the gene matches: 8. The CDR3 sequence is CASSPGQVRNSPLHF. Here the CDR3 DNA reads TGTGCCAGCAGCCCAGGACAGGTTCGGAATTCACCCCTCCACTTT. The full variable domain, its missing parts supplied by reference TRBV7-8 and TRBJ1-6, is GAGVSQSPRYKVAKRGQDVALRCDPISGHVSLFWYQQALGQGPEFLTYFQNEAQLDKSGLPSDRFFAERPEGSVSTLKIQRTQQEDSAVYLCASSPGQVRNSPLHFGNGTRLTVT.

This clone has more than one count but fewer than ten. The CDR3 reads CASRRSQETQYF. The CDR3 nucleotides read TGTGCCAGCAGACGTAGTCAAGAGACCCAGTACTTC. The rearrangement uses TRBV2 and TRBJ2-5, with no clear D. The length of the CDR3 is 12 residues. V dropped 6 bases and J dropped 2 bases, with 7 bases sitting between them. Germline CDR1 reads SNHLY; CDR2 reads FYNNEI.

V and J are TRBV2 and TRBJ2-7, with D maybe TRBD1 (5 bases). In germline, CDR1 is SNHLY, CDR2 FYNNEI. Deletions cut 7 bases from V and 3 bases from J, with 16 bases between. This CDR3 has 14 amino acids. DNA of the CDR3: TGTGCCAGCAACCGGCAGGGCGGTGGCTACGAGCAGTACTTC. Translated: CASNRQGGGYEQYF.